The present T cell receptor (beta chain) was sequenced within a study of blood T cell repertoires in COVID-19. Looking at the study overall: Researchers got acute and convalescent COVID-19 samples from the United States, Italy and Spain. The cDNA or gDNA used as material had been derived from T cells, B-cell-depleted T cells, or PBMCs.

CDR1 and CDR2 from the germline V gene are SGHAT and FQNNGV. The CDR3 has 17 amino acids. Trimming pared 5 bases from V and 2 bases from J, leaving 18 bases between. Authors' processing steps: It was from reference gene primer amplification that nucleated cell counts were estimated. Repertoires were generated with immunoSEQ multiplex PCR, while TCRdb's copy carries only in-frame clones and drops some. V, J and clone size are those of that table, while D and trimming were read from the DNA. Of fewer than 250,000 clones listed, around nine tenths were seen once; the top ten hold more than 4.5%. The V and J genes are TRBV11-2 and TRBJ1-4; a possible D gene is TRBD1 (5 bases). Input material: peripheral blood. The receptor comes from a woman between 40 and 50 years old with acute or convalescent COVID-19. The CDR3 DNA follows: TGTGCCAGCAGCAGGGGTCACGGGAGGAGTACTAATGAAAAACTGTTTTTT. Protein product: CASSRGHGRSTNEKLFF.